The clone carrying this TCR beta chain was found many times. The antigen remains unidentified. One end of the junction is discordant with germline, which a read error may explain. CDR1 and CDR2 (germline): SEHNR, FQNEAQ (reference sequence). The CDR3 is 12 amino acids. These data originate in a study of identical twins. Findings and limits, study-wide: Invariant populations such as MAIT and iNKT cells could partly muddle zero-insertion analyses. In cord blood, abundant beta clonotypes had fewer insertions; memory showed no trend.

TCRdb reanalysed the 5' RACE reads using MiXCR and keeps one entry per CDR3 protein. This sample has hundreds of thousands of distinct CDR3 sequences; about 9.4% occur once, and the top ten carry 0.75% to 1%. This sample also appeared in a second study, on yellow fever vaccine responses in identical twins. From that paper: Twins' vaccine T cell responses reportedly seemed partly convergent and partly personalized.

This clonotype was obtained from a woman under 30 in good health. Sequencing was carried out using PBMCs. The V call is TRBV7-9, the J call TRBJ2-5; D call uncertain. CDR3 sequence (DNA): TGTGCCAGCGGCTTCGATGCGGAAACCCAGTACTTC. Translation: CASGFDAETQYF.